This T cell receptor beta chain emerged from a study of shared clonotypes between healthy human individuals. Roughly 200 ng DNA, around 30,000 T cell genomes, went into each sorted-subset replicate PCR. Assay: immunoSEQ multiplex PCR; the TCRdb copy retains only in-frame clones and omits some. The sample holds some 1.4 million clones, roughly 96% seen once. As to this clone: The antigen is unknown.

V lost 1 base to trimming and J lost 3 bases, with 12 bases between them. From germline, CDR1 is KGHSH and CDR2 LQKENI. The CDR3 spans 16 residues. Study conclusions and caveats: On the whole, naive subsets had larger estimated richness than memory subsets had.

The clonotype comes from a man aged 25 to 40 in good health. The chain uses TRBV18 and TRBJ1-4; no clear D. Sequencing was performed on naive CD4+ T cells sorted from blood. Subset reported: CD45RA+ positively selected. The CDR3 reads CASSPLPGYPNEKLFF. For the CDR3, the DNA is TGTGCCAGCTCACCACTTCCCGGTTATCCTAATGAAAAACTGTTTTTT.